This is a list of T cell receptor beta chains from one sample in a study of T cell clones after liver transplantation. Only in-frame clones appear in the TCRdb table, and some are missing; sequencing was by immunoSEQ multiplex PCR. The profile shows tens of thousands of clones, about four fifths of them singletons. The sample consisted of CD4+ T cells from blood, taken 12 months after liver transplant. The receptors here all came from a human patient who received a liver transplant. Some of the T cells might come from the graft donor. CDR3s include the opening cysteine and the closing phenylalanine or tryptophan. The D gene is left open where the match is weak. The size field is filled for only some rows; it gives once, few, many or a size class.

abundance,d_gene,v_gene,j_gene,len,CDR3nt,CDR3aa
NA,TRBD2,TRBV5-1,TRBJ2-3,19,TGCGCCAGCAGCCCATGGCTAGCGGGAGGCAGGTCTGGCACAGATACGCAGTATTTT,CASSPWLAGGRSGTDTQYF
NA,TRBD2,TRBV11-2,TRBJ2-7,14,TGTGCCAGCAGCTTAGGTAGCGGGAGATACGAGCAGTACTTC,CASSLGSGRYEQYF
NA,TRBD1,TRBV5-6,TRBJ1-2,15,TGTGCCAGCAGCTTGGGGGGACAGGGGTCGATCGGCTACACCTTC,CASSLGGQGSIGYTF
NA,TRBD2,TRBV7-7,TRBJ2-5,15,TGTGCTAGCAGCTTAGGGAGGGGCGGGGGGGAGACCCAGTACTTC,CASSLGRGGGETQYF
NA,NA,TRBV27,TRBJ2-2,15,TGTGCCAGCAGTTTGGCCAGGGGAAACACCGGGGAGCTGTTTTTT,CASSLARGNTGELFF
NA,TRBD1,TRBV4-3,TRBJ2-7,16,TGCGCCAGCAGCCAAGAAGGAAGACAGGGGAAAGGCGAGCAGTACTTC,CASSQEGRQGKGEQYF
NA,NA,TRBV7-2,TRBJ2-5,13,TGTGCCAGCAGTCGGGTGTGGGGGGAGACCCAGTACTTC,CASSRVWGETQYF
NA,NA,TRBV5-6,TRBJ1-1,15,TGTGCCAGCAGCCTAATTACTTCTTGGGACACTGAAGCTTTCTTT,CASSLITSWDTEAFF
NA,TRBD1,TRBV2,TRBJ1-5,13,TGTGCCAGCAGGGGACAGGGAAATCAGCCCCAGCATTTT,CASRGQGNQPQHF
NA,TRBD1,TRBV28,TRBJ1-2,14,TGTGCCAGCCGCGACAGGGGCGGGCTTTATGGCTACACCTTC,CASRDRGGLYGYTF
once,TRBD1,TRBV7-8,TRBJ2-5,14,TGTGCCAGCAGCTGGGACAGGGGGCTTGAGACCCAGTACTTC,CASSWDRGLETQYF
NA,TRBD1,TRBV4-1,TRBJ2-3,18,TGCGCCAGCAGCCAAGACAGGGGGACAGGACTGGGGACAGATACGCAGTATTTT,CASSQDRGTGLGTDTQYF
NA,NA,TRBV30,TRBJ2-7,17,TGTGCCTGGAGTGTACAGGGGCAGCGACGGGAGGACAACGAGCAGTACTTC,CAWSVQGQRREDNEQYF
NA,NA,TRBV11-2,TRBJ1-4,14,TGTGCCAGCAGCTTATACAGCTCTAATGAAAAACTGTTTTTT,CASSLYSSNEKLFF
NA,NA,TRBV19,TRBJ2-7,16,TGTGCCAGTAGTATAGTCGGAATGGGGCTTCCCTACGAGCAGTACTTC,CASSIVGMGLPYEQYF
NA,NA,TRBV5-4,TRBJ2-3,11,TGTGCCAGCAGCTTGATGGATACGCAGTATTTT,CASSLMDTQYF
NA,NA,TRBV5-1,TRBJ2-7,15,TGCGCCAGCAGCTCCTCCCGGGACGGAAACTACGAGCAGTACTTC,CASSSSRDGNYEQYF
NA,TRBD2,TRBV9,TRBJ2-1,20,TGTGCCAGCAGCGTACCAGCCGGGACTAGCGGAAGAAGCTCCTACAATGAGCAGTTCTTC,CASSVPAGTSGRSSYNEQFF
NA,NA,TRBV27,TRBJ1-1,14,TGTGCCAGCAGTTTATGGCCCGGGAACACTGAAGCTTTCTTT,CASSLWPGNTEAFF
NA,TRBD2,TRBV5-8,TRBJ2-1,15,TGTGCCAGCAGCGTCGGACTAGCGACCTACAATGAGCAGTTCTTC,CASSVGLATYNEQFF
NA,TRBD1,TRBV6-1,TRBJ2-7,15,TGTGCCAGCAGTGACGGGACAGCCCGAGGGTACGAGCAGTACTTC,CASSDGTARGYEQYF
NA,TRBD2,TRBV6-6,TRBJ2-1,15,TGTGCCAGCAGTTACGTAGCGGGAGTTGGGAATGAGCAGTTCTTC,CASSYVAGVGNEQFF